These 12 T cell receptor beta chains were all obtained from the same sample, sequenced in a study of blood T cell repertoires in COVID-19 (TCRdb year 2020). Libraries were constructed by the immunoSEQ multiplex PCR assay. TCRdb carries this immuneACCESS record with in-frame sequences only. Its versions omit some clonotypes, under half of them owing to an unresolved V gene in the studies checked, with the rest unexplained. The table for this sample lists some 52,000 clones; under 90% of them were counted only once. Around 2.5% of the sample is in the top ten clones. Sequenced material: peripheral blood. These receptors were obtained from a man aged 50-60 years with acute or convalescent COVID-19.

The rearrangement links TRBV7-3 to TRBJ2-1, with D tentatively TRBD2 (5 bases). Per germline, CDR1 SGHTA and CDR2 FQGTGA. This CDR3 has 15 amino acids. Trimming took off 1 base at V and 1 base at J, with 8 bases between the two ends. This CDR3 reads CASSLRGRSYNEQFF. The CDR3 nucleotides read TGTGCCAGCAGCTTAAGAGGGAGATCCTACAATGAGCAGTTCTTC.

For the CDR3, the DNA is TGTGCCAGTAGTACGGGGGACAGGGTGGATGAGCAGTACTTC. Translation: CASSTGDRVDEQYF. V is TRBV19 and J is TRBJ2-7, with 9 bases matching TRBD1. CDR3 length: 14 residues. Germline V gene data show CDR1 as LNHDA and CDR2 as SQIVND (reference sequence). Germline trimming cut 4 bases from V and 7 bases from J; bases unmatched to any gene: 8.

This clone was picked up a small number of times. The J gene is TRBJ1-4, the V gene TRBV2; no firm D call. Between the trimmed V and J ends, which lost 7 bases and 2 bases, there was a span of 5 bases. Germline lookup yields CDR1 SNHLY and CDR2 FYNNEI. This CDR3 is 12 amino acids long. The CDR3 DNA reads TGTGCCAGCAAAGAGACTAATGAAAAACTGTTTTTT. It encodes CASKETNEKLFF.

The gene calls are TRBV7-3 and TRBJ2-1; 7 nucleotides agree with TRBD2. This CDR3 comprises 18 residues. Germline CDR1 reads SGHTA; CDR2 reads FQGTGA. Germline trimming cut 3 bases from V and 4 bases from J; bases unmatched to any gene: 15. The CDR3 spells CASSLLGGVSAAYNEQFF. In nucleotides, the CDR3 is TGTGCCAGCAGCTTGCTTGGGGGGGTCTCAGCGGCATACAATGAGCAGTTCTTC.

The chain has TRBV18 and TRBJ1-1, with a weak D call TRBD1 (5 bases). The CDR3 covers 15 residues. CDR1 and CDR2 from the germline V gene are KGHSH and LQKENI. V lost 1 base and J 2 bases, leaving 11 bases between the germline ends. CDR3 amino acids: CASSPRGRVNTEAFF. CDR3 nucleotide sequence: TGTGCCAGCTCACCACGTGGCAGGGTAAACACTGAAGCTTTCTTT.

This clone was detected only once. This sequence joins TRBV19 and TRBJ1-5, with 10 bases lining up with TRBD1. Germline V lookup: CDR1 LNHDA, CDR2 SQIVND (reference sequence). This CDR3 region has 16 residues. Unmatched junction bases numbered 7, after V lost 4 bases and J lost 4 bases. CDR3 amino acids: CASSTHRDRGNQPQHF. Written as DNA, the CDR3 is TGTGCCAGTAGTACACACCGGGACAGGGGTAATCAGCCCCAGCATTTT. The whole variable domain, remainder taken from reference TRBV19 and TRBJ1-5, is DGGITQSPKYLFRKEGQNVTLSCEQNLNHDAMYWYRQDPGQGLRLIYYSQIVNDFQKGDIAEGYSVSREKKESFPLTVTSAQKNPTAFYLCASSTHRDRGNQPQHFGDGTRLSIL.

This chain joins TRBV27 and TRBJ1-3, with D possibly matching TRBD1 (5 bases). The CDR3 has 15 amino acids. The germline V gene encodes CDR1 MNHEY and CDR2 SMNVEV (reference sequence). Trimming took 0 bases from V and 2 from J, leaving 8 bases between them. CDR3 loop: CASSLSLTAGNTIYF. In nucleotides, the CDR3 is TGTGCCAGCAGTTTATCCCTGACAGCTGGAAACACCATATATTTT.

The V and J genes are TRBV5-6 and TRBJ1-5; TRBD1 aligns across 12 bases. Unmatched junction bases numbered 5, after V lost 3 bases and J lost 4 bases. Per germline, CDR1 SGHDT and CDR2 YYEEEE. The CDR3 consists of 16 residues. The CDR3 DNA sequence: TGTGCCAGCAGCTGGGGACAGGGGGCCCGGAATCAGCCCCAGCATTTT. Translation gives CASSWGQGARNQPQHF.

This clone has a single count. This CDR3 is also generated by other DNA sequences in the sample. V is TRBV7-9 and J is TRBJ2-7; TRBD2 agrees at 8 bases. The length of the CDR3 is 13 residues. Germline V gene lookup returns CDR1 SEHNR and CDR2 FQNEAQ (reference sequence). V shed 4 bases, J shed 4 bases, and the junction held 3 bases outside the gene matches. The CDR3 here is CASSSGRAYEQYF. CDR3 bases: TGTGCCAGCAGCTCCGGGAGGGCTTACGAGCAGTACTTC.

The CDR3 DNA follows: TGTGCCAGCATCCTACAGGGTACTGGAAACACCATATATTTT. Protein product: CASILQGTGNTIYF. This chain uses TRBV6-5 with TRBJ1-3, with D perhaps matching TRBD1 (6 bases). The germline V and J ends were trimmed by 7 bases and 2 bases, with 12 bases remaining between them. This CDR3 comprises 14 residues. Germline CDR1 is MNHEY and CDR2 is SVGAGI.

The CDR3 nucleotides read TGCGCCAGCAGTGAGTCGTACGGGAGCTCCTACGAGCAGTACTTC. Protein: CASSESYGSSYEQYF. The chain is built from TRBV10-1 and TRBJ2-7; D possibly corresponds to TRBD2 (6 bases). Germline lookup yields CDR1 WNHNN and CDR2 SYGVQD (reference sequence). Trimming shortened V by 0 bases and J by 0 bases, and 9 bases separated the two germline ends. The CDR3 has 15 residues.

The chain carries TRBV30 and TRBJ2-5; possibly TRBD2 for D (6 bases). Germline V gene sequence: CDR1 GTSNPN, CDR2 SVGIG (reference sequence). CDR3 length: 13 amino acids. V lost 4 bases and J 4 bases, leaving 13 bases between the germline ends. CDR3 nucleotide sequence: TGTGCCTGGAACCGCGGGACTTCAGAGACCCAGTACTTC. This encodes CAWNRGTSETQYF.